This T cell receptor beta chain was sequenced for a study of T cells in localized non-small cell lung cancer. Findings and caveats of the study: Sequence data derive from only one tumor region, so heterogeneity remains possible. Greater T cell density in blood accompanied longer overall survival. Uninvolved nearby lung showed the greatest T cell clonality, exceeding that found in tumor.

About this clone: Antigen specificity is unknown.

The CDR3 is 16 residues long. The germline gives CDR1 MNHNS, CDR2 SASEGT. Trimming stripped 1 base from V and 0 bases from J, with 7 bases between. Sequencing used immunoSEQ multiplex PCR; TCRdb keeps in-frame clones, though not all of them. There are tens of thousands of clones in the sample; about 91% occur only once, and roughly a tenth lies in the top ten. The V call is TRBV6-1, the J call TRBJ2-6, with D possibly being TRBD2 (5 bases). The clonotype originates from a woman between 35 and 70 years old with stage II lung adenocarcinoma. The material sequenced was PBMCs, taken before any cancer treatment. The CDR3 is CASSEGRSSGANVLTF. The CDR3 nucleotides are TGTGCCAGCAGTGAAGGGAGGTCCTCTGGGGCCAACGTCCTGACTTTC.